These T cell receptor beta chains were read from a single sample in a study of vaccination effects on CD4 cells after COVID-19. The data were produced by immunoSEQ multiplex PCR, yet TCRdb's version contains in-frame clones alone and is incomplete. The sample includes tens of thousands of clones, around 76% of them seen just once. These receptors have no known antigen. Here the sequenced sample was CD4+ T cells from PBMCs cultured with HCoV-NL63 spike peptides, taken before COVID-19 vaccination. These receptors all come from a human donor who received a COVID-19 vaccine. CDR3s include the opening cysteine and the closing phenylalanine or tryptophan. Each record gives: D gene, V gene, clone size, CDR3 length, J gene, CDR3 protein, CDR3 DNA. The D gene is left open where the match is weak. A clone size is listed for some rows: how often the clone was seen (once, few, many), or a class if it is expanded.

>TRBD2|TRBV5-1|once|14|TRBJ2-5
CASSPFAGEETQYF
TGCGCCAGCAGCCCCTTTGCGGGAGAAGAGACCCAGTACTTC
>NA|TRBV9|NA|15|TRBJ2-3
CASSSQTGFTDTQYF
TGTGCCAGCAGCTCACAGACAGGTTTCACAGATACGCAGTATTTT
>TRBD1|TRBV5-1|NA|14|TRBJ2-5
CASSLTGGPETQYF
TGCGCCAGCAGCTTGACAGGGGGCCCAGAGACCCAGTACTTC
>TRBD1|TRBV24-1|NA|19|TRBJ2-5
CATSDLRDRGRSGQETQYF
TGTGCCACCAGTGATTTGAGAGACAGGGGAAGGAGTGGCCAAGAGACCCAGTACTTC
>NA|TRBV9|NA|17|TRBJ1-3
CASSEGQSSFSGNTIYF
TGTGCCAGCAGCGAGGGGCAGTCCAGCTTCTCTGGAAACACCATATATTTT
>TRBD2|TRBV6-4|NA|15|TRBJ2-3
CASSDSGGNTDTQYF
TGTGCCAGCAGTGACTCGGGAGGGAACACAGATACGCAGTATTTT
>NA|TRBV5-1|NA|14|TRBJ2-5
CASSLVGGGETQYF
TGCGCCAGCAGCTTGGTCGGAGGCGGAGAGACCCAGTACTTC
>NA|TRBV7-3|NA|17|TRBJ2-1
CASSLKPHSGDYNEQFF
TGTGCCAGCAGCTTAAAGCCCCATTCCGGGGACTACAATGAGCAGTTCTTC
>NA|TRBV7-9|NA|15|TRBJ1-2
CASSLVSVTVHGYTF
TGTGCCAGCAGCTTAGTTTCGGTGACAGTCCATGGCTACACCTTC
>NA|TRBV2|NA|16|TRBJ2-2
CASTLLSGINTGELFF
TGTGCCAGCACCCTCCTAAGTGGGATAAACACCGGGGAGCTGTTTTTT
>TRBD1|TRBV9|NA|15|TRBJ2-1
CASSAGQGSQNEQFF
TGTGCCAGCAGCGCGGGACAGGGTTCTCAAAATGAGCAGTTCTTC
>NA|TRBV27|NA|12|TRBJ2-5
CASSQNQETQYF
TGTGCCAGCAGCCAGAACCAAGAGACCCAGTACTTC
>NA|TRBV2|NA|15|TRBJ1-2
CASIPGGVSGGGYTF
TGTGCCAGCATCCCGGGGGGGGTATCTGGAGGGGGCTACACCTTC
>NA|TRBV12-3/TRBV12-4|few|13|TRBJ1-1
CASSRRMNTEAFF
TGTGCCAGCAGCCGGAGGATGAACACTGAAGCTTTCTTT
>TRBD1|TRBV7-2|NA|12|TRBJ1-2
CASSRGQDGYTF
TGTGCCAGCAGCCGCGGACAGGATGGCTACACCTTC
>TRBD2|TRBV5-1|NA|16|TRBJ2-2
CASSPLAGVGTGELFF
TGCGCCAGCAGCCCCTTGGCGGGGGTTGGCACCGGGGAGCTGTTTTTT